This entry describes one TCR beta chain. Generated by immunoSEQ multiplex PCR, the TCRdb table keeps only in-frame clones and is missing some. Of roughly 200,000 clones listed, 83% are singletons. The Seattle patients joined while their infection was active and were tracked longitudinally afterward. This sample is drawn from a study of blood T cell repertoires in COVID-19. Looking at the study overall: Acute and convalescent COVID-19 samples came from the United States, Italy and Spain. PBMCs, B-cell-depleted T cells, or T cells were the source of the cDNA or gDNA that made up the material.

Sequenced: peripheral blood. The clonotype comes from a young woman with COVID-19, enrolled during active disease.

CDR3 DNA sequence: TGCGCCAGCAGCCCTAGATTAGCGGGGGGAAGCGATGAGCAGTTCTTC. Its protein is CASSPRLAGGSDEQFF. This chain joins TRBV5-1 and TRBJ2-1; 10 nucleotides line up with TRBD2. V shed 4 bases, J shed 8 bases, and the junction held 12 bases outside the gene matches. This CDR3 has 16 amino acids. From germline, CDR1 is SGHRS and CDR2 YFSETQ.